Sequencing of this T cell receptor beta chain was carried out in a study of cytomegalovirus exposure and HLA in healthy donors. Donors were nominally healthy when sampled, though unrecorded immune exposures were likely. This CDR3 comprises 12 residues. V was clipped by 4 bases and J by 2 bases, with 6 bases between them. CDR1 and CDR2 from the germline V gene are SNHLY and FYNNEI. 60 Vbeta and 13 Jbeta primers were used in PCR. Using immunoSEQ multiplex PCR, the repertoire was profiled, and TCRdb retains in-frame clones only, with some absent. The data show 85,000 to 120,000 clones, with roughly 73% seen just once and roughly 2.5% held by the top ten. As concerns this clone: Its antigen is still unknown.

Study results and limitations: Most TCR sequences showed up rarely, but some public TCRs showed up in many donors. TCR beta V- and J-gene trimming was later associated with a missense DCLRE1C variant. Reports described diagnosis of cytomegalovirus status by the classifier as highly specific and sensitive.

The chain recombines TRBV2 with TRBJ2-7; D remains ambiguous. The source material was PBMCs. This TCR was sampled from a man aged 35 to 55 in good health and CMV-seronegative. The CDR3 is CASSATPYEQYF. The CDR3 nucleotides are TGTGCCAGCAGTGCTACTCCCTACGAGCAGTACTTC.